The rows below give T cell receptor beta chains drawn from one sample of a study of TIL therapy for anti-PD-1-resistant metastatic lung cancer. The protocol was immunoSEQ multiplex PCR, while the TCRdb copy is restricted to in-frame clones and leaves out a portion. The sample includes tens of thousands of clones, about nine tenths seen only once; the top ten take around 2.6%. Source: blood, taken at baseline. The receptors were sampled from a person aged 25 to 80 with non-small cell lung cancer. Both conserved end residues are part of each CDR3. A D gene is named only where the DNA matches it firmly. For some rows the clone size is stated as once, few or many, or as a class when expanded; others skip it.

j_call clone_size v_call d_call cdr3_aa cdr3_nt
TRBJ1-5 . TRBV28 . CASSAGQRGNQPQHF TGTGCCAGCAGTGCAGGACAGCGGGGCAATCAGCCCCAGCATTTT
TRBJ2-7 . TRBV28 TRBD2 CASSLAPLQPRGGEQYF TGTGCCAGCAGTTTAGCCCCCCTGCAGCCCCGCGGGGGCGAGCAGTACTTC
TRBJ1-5 . TRBV7-2 . CASSLARSPQPQHF TGTGCCAGCAGCTTAGCCAGATCCCCGCAGCCCCAGCATTTT
TRBJ1-1 . TRBV6-6 . CASSLSGGGYGAFF TGTGCCAGCAGTCTCTCCGGGGGCGGGTACGGTGCTTTCTTT
TRBJ1-5 . TRBV18 TRBD1 CASSPDRSRQPQHF TGTGCCAGCTCACCGGACAGGTCTCGGCAGCCCCAGCATTTT
TRBJ1-1 . TRBV3-1/TRBV3-2 . CASSPRGTEAFF TGTGCCAGCAGCCCGAGAGGCACTGAAGCTTTCTTT
TRBJ1-5 . TRBV6-5 . CASGRPRDLNQPQHF TGTGCCAGCGGACGGCCCCGGGACCTTAATCAGCCCCAGCATTTT
TRBJ1-2 . TRBV10-3 . CAISGTDGYTF TGTGCCATCAGTGGGACGGATGGCTACACCTTC
TRBJ2-7 . TRBV7-2 . CASSLAEGPYEQYF TGTGCCAGCAGCTTAGCCGAGGGACCCTACGAGCAGTACTTC
TRBJ1-2 . TRBV7-9 TRBD1 CASSTSQGARYGYTF TGTGCCAGCAGCACGTCCCAGGGGGCGAGGTATGGCTACACCTTC
TRBJ2-7 . TRBV4-2 . CASSQAPSVGGGPYEQYF TGTGCCAGCAGCCAAGCCCCCTCGGTTGGCGGGGGCCCCTACGAGCAGTACTTC
TRBJ1-2 . TRBV27 TRBD1 CASSLRGQGANSGYTF TGTGCCAGCAGTTTGAGGGGACAGGGGGCAAATTCCGGCTACACCTTC
TRBJ2-2 . TRBV2 . CASSYAPTGELFF TGTGCCAGCAGTTATGCCCCAACCGGGGAGCTGTTTTTT
TRBJ1-2 . TRBV6-2/TRBV6-3 TRBD1 CASSLGQLSHYGYTF TGTGCCAGCAGCCTGGGACAGCTCAGCCACTATGGCTACACCTTC
TRBJ2-5 . TRBV12-3/TRBV12-4 . CASSPNRAETQYF TGTGCCAGCAGTCCGAACAGGGCCGAGACCCAGTACTTC
TRBJ2-1 . TRBV23-1 . CASSQPGHDNEQFF TGCGCCAGCAGTCAACCGGGACACGACAATGAGCAGTTCTTC
TRBJ1-2 . TRBV11-2 . CASSVRRGEANYGYTF TGTGCCAGCAGCGTCCGAAGGGGGGAAGCTAACTATGGCTACACCTTC
TRBJ1-1 . TRBV6-5 . CASSLSTQEAFF TGTGCCAGCAGTTTAAGTACCCAAGAAGCTTTCTTT
TRBJ2-7 . TRBV6-6 TRBD2 CASSSLGLAGRYEQYF TGTGCCAGCAGTTCACTAGGACTAGCGGGGAGATACGAGCAGTACTTC
TRBJ1-2 . TRBV6-5 . CASSIRQHGSFF TGTGCCAGCAGTATCCGACAGCACGGATCGTTCTTC
TRBJ2-2 . TRBV7-2 . CASRAGVGAGELFF TGTGCCAGCAGGGCCGGGGTAGGGGCGGGGGAGCTGTTTTTT
TRBJ1-3 . TRBV5-1 . CASSLELVGRGPSGNTIYF TGCGCCAGCAGCTTGGAGTTGGTAGGCAGGGGCCCTTCTGGAAACACCATATATTTT
TRBJ1-5 . TRBV19 TRBD1 CASSIGGTALSNQPQHF TGTGCCAGTAGTATAGGCGGGACAGCCCTCTCCAATCAGCCCCAGCATTTT
TRBJ1-2 . TRBV19 . CASSPLGGSSYGYTF TGTGCCAGTAGTCCCCTGGGGGGGAGTTCCTATGGCTACACCTTC
TRBJ2-2 . TRBV10-1 TRBD1 CASSESRQGATGELFF TGCGCCAGCAGTGAGTCACGACAGGGGGCGACCGGGGAGCTGTTTTTT
TRBJ2-7 few TRBV5-1 . CASSLAGGGYEQYF TGCGCCAGCAGCTTGGCCGGGGGCGGGTACGAGCAGTACTTC
TRBJ1-5 . TRBV2 . CASRQGGGFNQPQHF TGTGCCAGCAGGCAGGGTGGGGGGTTCAATCAGCCCCAGCATTTT
TRBJ2-2 once TRBV28 . CASSLSSSNTGELFF TGTGCCAGCAGTTTGTCCTCTTCGAACACCGGGGAGCTGTTTTTT
TRBJ1-1 . TRBV28 . CASSLLGGGAEAFF TGTGCCAGCAGTTTATTAGGGGGTGGCGCTGAAGCTTTCTTT
TRBJ2-1 . TRBV7-2 TRBD2 CASSLVGREGNEQFF TGTGCCAGCAGCTTAGTAGGGCGGGAGGGCAATGAGCAGTTCTTC
TRBJ2-7 once TRBV10-3 . CAISARVLEYEQYF TGTGCCATCAGTGCCCGGGTTTTAGAGTACGAGCAGTACTTC
TRBJ1-1 . TRBV5-1 TRBD1 CASSLAGTGGGDTEAFF TGCGCCAGCAGCTTGGCCGGGACAGGGGGCGGAGACACTGAAGCTTTCTTT
TRBJ2-2 . TRBV9 . CASSTGTLNTGELFF TGTGCCAGCAGCACCGGGACACTGAACACCGGGGAGCTGTTTTTT
TRBJ2-1 . TRBV10-1 TRBD1 CASSESDRDYDEQFF TGCGCCAGCAGTGAGTCGGACAGGGATTATGATGAGCAGTTCTTC
TRBJ1-2 few TRBV5-1 . CASSLGRGNYGYTF TGCGCCAGCAGCTTGGGGCGGGGTAACTATGGCTACACCTTC
TRBJ1-2 once TRBV30 . CAWSVIANYGYTF TGTGCCTGGAGTGTTATAGCTAACTATGGCTACACCTTC
TRBJ2-3 . TRBV5-1 TRBD2 CASSPGTSGDTQYF TGCGCCAGCAGCCCCGGGACTAGCGGGGATACGCAGTATTTT
TRBJ2-7 . TRBV2 . CASRKDSSYEQYF TGTGCCAGCAGGAAGGACAGTTCCTACGAGCAGTACTTC
TRBJ2-1 . TRBV2 . CASSEAQGPFF TGTGCCAGCAGTGAAGCACAGGGACCGTTCTTC
TRBJ2-3 . TRBV27 . CASSPMGADTQYF TGTGCCAGCAGTCCTATGGGCGCAGATACGCAGTATTTT
TRBJ2-4 . TRBV3-1/TRBV3-2 . CASSQHREAWYF TGTGCCAGCAGCCAACACAGGGAGGCATGGTACTTC
TRBJ1-6 . TRBV6-5 TRBD1 CASSLDRDPPLHF TGTGCCAGCAGTTTAGACAGGGATCCACCCCTCCACTTT
TRBJ1-2 few TRBV3-1/TRBV3-2 TRBD1 CASSLERQGAGYGYTF TGTGCCAGCAGCCTAGAGCGACAGGGGGCTGGATATGGCTACACCTTC
TRBJ1-1 . TRBV30 . CAWSFGKNTEAFF TGTGCCTGGAGTTTCGGCAAAAACACTGAAGCTTTCTTT
TRBJ1-1 . TRBV29-1 . CSETGGRNTEAFF TGCAGCGAAACCGGGGGCAGGAACACTGAAGCTTTCTTT
TRBJ1-1 . TRBV30 . CAWSKNTEAFF TGTGCCTGGAGCAAGAACACTGAAGCTTTCTTT
TRBJ2-1 few TRBV5-1 TRBD2 CASSWQRGSYNEQFF TGCGCCAGCAGCTGGCAGCGGGGGAGCTACAATGAGCAGTTCTTC
TRBJ1-4 . TRBV30 TRBD1 CAWSVGQGASNEKLFF TGTGCCTGGAGTGTAGGACAGGGGGCCTCTAATGAAAAACTGTTTTTT